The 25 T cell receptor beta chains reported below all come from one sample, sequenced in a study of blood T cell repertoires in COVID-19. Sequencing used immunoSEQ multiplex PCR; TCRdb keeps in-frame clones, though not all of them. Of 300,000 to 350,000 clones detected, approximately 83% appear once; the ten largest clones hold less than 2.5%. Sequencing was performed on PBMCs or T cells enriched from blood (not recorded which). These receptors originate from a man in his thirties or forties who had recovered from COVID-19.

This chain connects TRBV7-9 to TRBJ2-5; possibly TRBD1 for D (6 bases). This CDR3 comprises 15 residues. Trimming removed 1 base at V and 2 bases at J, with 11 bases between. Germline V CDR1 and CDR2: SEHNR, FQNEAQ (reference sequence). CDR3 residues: CASSLGDRKQETQYF. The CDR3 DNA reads TGTGCCAGCAGCTTAGGAGACAGGAAGCAAGAGACCCAGTACTTC.

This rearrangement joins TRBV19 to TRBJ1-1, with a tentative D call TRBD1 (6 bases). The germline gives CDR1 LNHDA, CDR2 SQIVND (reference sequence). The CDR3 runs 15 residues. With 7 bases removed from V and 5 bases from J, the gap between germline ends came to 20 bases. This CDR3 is CASMRTSRRGTEAFF. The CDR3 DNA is TGTGCCAGTATGAGGACTTCAAGAAGGGGGACTGAAGCTTTCTTT. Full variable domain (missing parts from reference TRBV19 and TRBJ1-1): DGGITQSPKYLFRKEGQNVTLSCEQNLNHDAMYWYRQDPGQGLRLIYYSQIVNDFQKGDIAEGYSVSREKKESFPLTVTSAQKNPTAFYLCASMRTSRRGTEAFFGQGTRLTVV.

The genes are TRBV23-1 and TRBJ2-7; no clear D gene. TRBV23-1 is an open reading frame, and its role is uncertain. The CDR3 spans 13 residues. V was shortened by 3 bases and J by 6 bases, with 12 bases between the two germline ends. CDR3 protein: CASSQPPGCEQYF. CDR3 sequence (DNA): TGCGCCAGCAGTCAGCCCCCCGGTTGCGAGCAGTACTTC.

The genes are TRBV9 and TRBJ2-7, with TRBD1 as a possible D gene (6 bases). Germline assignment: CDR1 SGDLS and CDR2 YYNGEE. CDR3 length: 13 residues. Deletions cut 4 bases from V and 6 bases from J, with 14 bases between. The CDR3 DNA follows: TGTGCCAGCAGCTTCCCACAGGGATCCGAGCAGTACTTC. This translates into CASSFPQGSEQYF.

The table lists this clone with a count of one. The CDR3 protein is CASSERQGISYEQYF. In DNA form, the CDR3 reads TGTGCCAGCAGTGAAAGGCAGGGGATATCCTACGAGCAGTACTTC. This chain uses TRBV6-1 with TRBJ2-7; weak D call: TRBD1 (6 bases). V lost 2 bases and J lost 1, with 12 bases in between. This CDR3 has 15 amino acids. Germline CDR1 and CDR2: MNHNS and SASEGT.

CDR3 loop: CASSPTGTVSYTAKNIQYF. The CDR3 nucleotides are TGTGCCAGCAGTCCGACCGGGACAGTGAGTTACACAGCCAAAAACATTCAGTACTTC. This chain joins TRBV5-4 and TRBJ2-4, with 7 bases that match TRBD1. J was trimmed by 0 bases and V by 5 bases; bases with no gene match: 17. The CDR3 sequence is 19 residues long. The V gene's germline CDR1 is SGHNT and CDR2 YYREEE (reference sequence). Complete variable domain (other parts from reference TRBV5-4 and TRBJ2-4): ETGVTQSPTHLIKTRGQQVTLRCSSQSGHNTVSWYQQALGQGPQFIFQYYREEENGRGNFPPRFSGLQFPNYSSELNVNALELDDSALYLCASSPTGTVSYTAKNIQYFGAGTRLSVL.

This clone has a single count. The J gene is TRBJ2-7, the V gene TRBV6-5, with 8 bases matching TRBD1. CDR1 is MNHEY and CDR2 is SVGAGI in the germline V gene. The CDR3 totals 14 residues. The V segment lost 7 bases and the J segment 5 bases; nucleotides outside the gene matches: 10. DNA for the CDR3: TGTGCCAGCAACAGTAACAGGGGGATTGACGAGCAGTACTTC. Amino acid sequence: CASNSNRGIDEQYF.

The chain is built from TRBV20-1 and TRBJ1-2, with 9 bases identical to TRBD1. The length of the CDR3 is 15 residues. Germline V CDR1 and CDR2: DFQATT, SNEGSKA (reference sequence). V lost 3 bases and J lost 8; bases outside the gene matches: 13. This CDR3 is CSASVPGQGIKGYTF. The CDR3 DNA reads TGCAGTGCTAGTGTACCGGGACAGGGAATAAAGGGCTACACCTTC.

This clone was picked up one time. The CDR3 here is CASKPGQGASEAFF. DNA of the CDR3: TGTGCCAGCAAACCGGGACAGGGGGCTTCTGAAGCTTTCTTT. The chain couples TRBV28 to TRBJ1-1, with 12 nucleotides matching TRBD1. This CDR3 comprises 14 residues. Trimming took 7 bases from V and 6 from J; bases not matched to a gene: 6. CDR1 MDHEN and CDR2 SYDVKM come from the germline V gene.

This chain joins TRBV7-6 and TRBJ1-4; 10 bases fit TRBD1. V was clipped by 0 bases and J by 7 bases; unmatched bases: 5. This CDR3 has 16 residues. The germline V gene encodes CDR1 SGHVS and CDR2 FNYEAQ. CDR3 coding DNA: TGTGCCAGCAGCTTAGCCCGACAGGGGGCTGGTGAAAAACTGTTTTTT. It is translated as CASSLARQGAGEKLFF.

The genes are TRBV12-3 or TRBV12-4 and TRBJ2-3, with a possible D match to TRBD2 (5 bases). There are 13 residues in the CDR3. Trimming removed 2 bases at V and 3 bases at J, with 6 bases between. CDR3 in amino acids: CASSLRGTDTQYF. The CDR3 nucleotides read TGTGCCAGCAGTTTACGGGGTACAGATACGCAGTATTTT.

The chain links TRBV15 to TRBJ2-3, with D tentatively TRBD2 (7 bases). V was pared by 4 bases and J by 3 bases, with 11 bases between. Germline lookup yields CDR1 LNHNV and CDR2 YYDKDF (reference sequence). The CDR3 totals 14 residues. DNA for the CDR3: TGTGCCACCAGCACTGGGGGGGCAACAGATACGCAGTATTTT. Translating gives CATSTGGATDTQYF.

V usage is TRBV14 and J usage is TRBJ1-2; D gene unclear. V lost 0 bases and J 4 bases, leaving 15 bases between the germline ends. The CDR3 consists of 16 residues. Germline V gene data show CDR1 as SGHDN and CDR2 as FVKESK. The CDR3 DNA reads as TGTGCCAGCAGCCAAGATCCTTCCGGGGATTCCTATGGCTACACCTTC. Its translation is CASSQDPSGDSYGYTF.

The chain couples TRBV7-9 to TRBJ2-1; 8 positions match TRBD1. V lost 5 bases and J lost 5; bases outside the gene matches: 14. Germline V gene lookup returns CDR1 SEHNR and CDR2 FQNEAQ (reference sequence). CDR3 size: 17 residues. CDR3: CASSKLPGTGIHNEQFF. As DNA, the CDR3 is TGTGCCAGCAGCAAGCTCCCCGGGACAGGCATCCACAATGAGCAGTTCTTC.

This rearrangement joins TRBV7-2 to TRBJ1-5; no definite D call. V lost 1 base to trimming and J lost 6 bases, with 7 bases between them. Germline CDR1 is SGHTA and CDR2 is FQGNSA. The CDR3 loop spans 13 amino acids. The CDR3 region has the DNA TGTGCCAGCAGCTTAGGAGGACTTCAGCCCCAGCATTTT. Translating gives CASSLGGLQPQHF.

In DNA form, the CDR3 reads TGCGCCAGCAGCCCAGAGGGGAGCGGGGGGCCAGTGCGAGGAGGATACAATGAGCAGTTCTTC. This sequence encodes CASSPEGSGGPVRGGYNEQFF. V usage is TRBV5-1 and J usage is TRBJ2-1; TRBD2 agrees at 9 bases. CDR1 is SGHRS and CDR2 is YFSETQ in the germline V gene. This CDR3 has 21 amino acids. The V gene end was trimmed by 4 bases and the J gene end by 4 bases; junction bases not matched to a gene: 24.

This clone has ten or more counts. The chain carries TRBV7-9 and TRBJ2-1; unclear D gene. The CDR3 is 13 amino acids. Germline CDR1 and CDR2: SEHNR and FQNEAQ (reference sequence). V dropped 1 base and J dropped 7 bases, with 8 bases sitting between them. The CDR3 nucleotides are TGTGCCAGCAGCTTAGTGGCCCAAAATGAGCAGTTCTTC. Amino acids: CASSLVAQNEQFF.

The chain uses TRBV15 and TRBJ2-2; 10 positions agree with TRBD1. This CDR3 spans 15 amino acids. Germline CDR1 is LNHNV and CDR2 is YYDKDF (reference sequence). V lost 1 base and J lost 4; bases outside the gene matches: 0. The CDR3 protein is CATSRGQGATGELFF. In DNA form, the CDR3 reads TGTGCCACCAGCAGAGGACAGGGGGCCACCGGGGAGCTGTTTTTT.

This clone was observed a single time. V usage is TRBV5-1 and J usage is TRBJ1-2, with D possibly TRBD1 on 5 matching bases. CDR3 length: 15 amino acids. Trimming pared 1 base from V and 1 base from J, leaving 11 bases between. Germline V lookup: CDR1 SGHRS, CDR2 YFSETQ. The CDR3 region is CASSLSVTVNYGYTF. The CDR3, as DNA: TGCGCCAGCAGCTTGAGTGTGACAGTTAACTATGGCTACACCTTC.

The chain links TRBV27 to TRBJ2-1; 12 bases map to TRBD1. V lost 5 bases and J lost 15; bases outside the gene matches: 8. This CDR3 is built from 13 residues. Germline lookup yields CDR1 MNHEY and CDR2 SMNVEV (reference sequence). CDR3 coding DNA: TGTGCCAGCAGTGTCCCGGGACAGGGGGCTGTGTTCTTC. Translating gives CASSVPGQGAVFF.

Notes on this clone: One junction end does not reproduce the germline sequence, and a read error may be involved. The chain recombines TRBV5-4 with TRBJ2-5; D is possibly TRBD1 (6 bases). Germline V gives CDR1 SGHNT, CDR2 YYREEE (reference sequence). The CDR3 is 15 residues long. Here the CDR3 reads CASRLGQSYQETQYF. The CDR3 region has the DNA TGTGCCAGCAGATTGGGACAATCGTACCAAGAGACCCAGTACTTC.

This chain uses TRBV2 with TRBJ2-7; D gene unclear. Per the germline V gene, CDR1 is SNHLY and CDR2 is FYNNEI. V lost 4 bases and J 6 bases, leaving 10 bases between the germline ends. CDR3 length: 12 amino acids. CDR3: CASSGFTAEQYF. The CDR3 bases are TGTGCCAGCAGTGGATTTACAGCCGAGCAGTACTTC. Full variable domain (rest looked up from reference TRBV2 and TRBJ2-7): EPEVTQTPSHQVTQMGQEVILRCVPISNHLYFYWYRQILGQKVEFLVSFYNNEISEKSEIFDDQFSVERPDGSNFTLKIRSTKLEDSAMYFCASSGFTAEQYFGPGTRLTVT.

The CDR3 coding sequence is TGCGCCAGCAAAAGGGAGGAGGGGGCCACTGAAGCTTTCTTT. Translated: CASKREEGATEAFF. The chain recombines TRBV5-1 with TRBJ1-1; 7 positions agree with TRBD1. The CDR3 is made up of 14 amino acids. The V and J ends lost 6 bases and 4 bases, in that order; junction bases with no gene match: 9. The germline V gene encodes CDR1 SGHRS and CDR2 YFSETQ.

CDR3: CASSPDRTYTEAFF. CDR3 nucleotides: TGTGCCAGCTCACCAGACAGGACCTACACTGAAGCTTTCTTT. V is TRBV18 and J is TRBJ1-1; a weak D match, TRBD1 (6 bases). V lost 2 bases and J lost 3, with 10 bases in between. The germline CDR1 and CDR2 sequences are KGHSH and LQKENI. The CDR3 loop spans 14 amino acids.

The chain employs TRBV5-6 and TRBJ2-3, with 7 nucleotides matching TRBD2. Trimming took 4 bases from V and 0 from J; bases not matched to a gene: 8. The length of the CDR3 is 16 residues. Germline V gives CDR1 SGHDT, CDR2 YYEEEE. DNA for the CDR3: TGTGCCAGCAGCCCTGCACCGGGGGGAAGCACAGATACGCAGTATTTT. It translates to CASSPAPGGSTDTQYF.